The rows below give T cell receptor beta chains drawn from one sample of a study of vaccination and CD4 T cells after COVID-19. TCRdb reanalysed the PCR reads using MiXCR and keeps one entry per CDR3 protein. The table lists about 20,000 distinct CDR3 sequences, roughly 62% of them singletons, with about 1.1% in the top ten. The specimen was CD4+ T cells from blood, collected after SARS-CoV-2 vaccination. The receptors derive from a human donor who had recovered from COVID-19. Both conserved end residues are part of each CDR3. The D gene is left open where the match is weak. The size field is filled for only some rows; it gives once, few, many or a size class.

d_gene: -; j_gene: TRBJ1-2; abundance: few; v_gene: TRBV20-1; CDR3nt: TGCAGTGCTGCGCCAGGGGCGGACTATGGCTACACCTTC; CDR3aa: CSAAPGADYGYTF
d_gene: TRBD2; j_gene: TRBJ2-3; abundance: -; v_gene: TRBV20-1; CDR3nt: TGCAGTGCTAGCAAGCCGAGCGGGACCTACACAGATACGCAGTATTTT; CDR3aa: CSASKPSGTYTDTQYF
d_gene: -; j_gene: TRBJ2-1; abundance: -; v_gene: TRBV6-1; CDR3nt: TGTGCCACCCAGTTGGGGGGTGATGAGCAGTTCTTC; CDR3aa: CATQLGGDEQFF
d_gene: -; j_gene: TRBJ2-1; abundance: -; v_gene: TRBV20-1; CDR3nt: TGCAGTGCTAGTCAGGGTCAGGGTCAGTTCTTC; CDR3aa: CSASQGQGQFF
d_gene: -; j_gene: TRBJ2-2; abundance: few; v_gene: TRBV10-2; CDR3nt: TGCGCGATTAAGGCTGGCGGTACGGCGAACACCGGGGAGCTGTTTTTT; CDR3aa: CAIKAGGTANTGELFF
d_gene: TRBD1; j_gene: TRBJ2-5; abundance: -; v_gene: TRBV7-9; CDR3nt: TGTGCCAGCAGAACTGGGACAGCCCAAGGGACCCAGTACTTC; CDR3aa: CASRTGTAQGTQYF
d_gene: -; j_gene: TRBJ1-1; abundance: few; v_gene: TRBV2; CDR3nt: TGTGCCAGCAGTGAACAGGCAAACACTGAAGCTTTCTTT; CDR3aa: CASSEQANTEAFF
d_gene: TRBD2; j_gene: TRBJ2-1; abundance: -; v_gene: TRBV19; CDR3nt: TGTGCCAGTAGTATTATAAGCGGGGGACGGGGGCAGTTCTTC; CDR3aa: CASSIISGGRGQFF
d_gene: -; j_gene: TRBJ1-2; abundance: -; v_gene: TRBV11-2; CDR3nt: TGTGCCAGCAGCTTAGGAACCACTAACTATGGCTACACCTTC; CDR3aa: CASSLGTTNYGYTF
d_gene: TRBD2; j_gene: TRBJ2-3; abundance: -; v_gene: TRBV11-2; CDR3nt: TGTGCCAGCAGCGCACTAGCGAGCACAGATACGCAGTATTTT; CDR3aa: CASSALASTDTQYF
d_gene: -; j_gene: TRBJ2-7; abundance: -; v_gene: TRBV27; CDR3nt: TGTGCCAGCAGTTTAACCCCCGGCAGGGCCACCCGTGGGTACTTC; CDR3aa: CASSLTPGRATRGYF
d_gene: -; j_gene: TRBJ1-5; abundance: -; v_gene: TRBV20-1; CDR3nt: TGCAGTGCCGGGGGTCTCACAAATCAGCCCCAGCATTTT; CDR3aa: CSAGGLTNQPQHF
d_gene: -; j_gene: TRBJ2-7; abundance: -; v_gene: TRBV2; CDR3nt: TGTGCCAGCAGGATCGGTGGGTACGAGCAGTACTTC; CDR3aa: CASRIGGYEQYF
d_gene: TRBD2; j_gene: TRBJ2-3; abundance: few; v_gene: TRBV20-1; CDR3nt: TGCAGTGCTAGAGGGGGGCTAGCGGGACGTACGATCACAGATACGCAGTATTTT; CDR3aa: CSARGGLAGRTITDTQYF
d_gene: TRBD2; j_gene: TRBJ2-1; abundance: -; v_gene: TRBV7-3; CDR3nt: TGTGCCAGCAGCTTAAAAGGGGGACTAGCGGGACCAAATGAGCAGTTCTTC; CDR3aa: CASSLKGGLAGPNEQFF
d_gene: -; j_gene: TRBJ2-3; abundance: once; v_gene: TRBV24-1; CDR3nt: TGTGCCACCAGTGACCGGGGTGACCCCACAGATACGCAGTATTTT; CDR3aa: CATSDRGDPTDTQYF
d_gene: -; j_gene: TRBJ2-6; abundance: -; v_gene: TRBV7-6; CDR3nt: TGTGCCAGCAGCTTAGGATCTCAGGGAGCCGGGGCCAACGTCCTGACTTTC; CDR3aa: CASSLGSQGAGANVLTF
d_gene: -; j_gene: TRBJ2-7; abundance: few; v_gene: TRBV7-9; CDR3nt: TGTGCCAGCAGACCCACGGGGGTCACCTACGAGCAGTACTTC; CDR3aa: CASRPTGVTYEQYF
d_gene: -; j_gene: TRBJ1-1; abundance: -; v_gene: TRBV18; CDR3nt: TGTGCCAGCTCCCCAGGGGTGGACAGGAACACTGAAGCTTTCTTT; CDR3aa: CASSPGVDRNTEAFF
d_gene: -; j_gene: TRBJ1-1; abundance: few; v_gene: TRBV30; CDR3nt: TGTGCCTGGAGGGAGTTAGGCAGGATGAACACTGAAGCTTTCTTT; CDR3aa: CAWRELGRMNTEAFF
d_gene: -; j_gene: TRBJ1-3; abundance: -; v_gene: TRBV28; CDR3nt: TGTGCCAGCAGTTTCAGGGCTGGAAACACCATATATTTT; CDR3aa: CASSFRAGNTIYF
d_gene: -; j_gene: TRBJ1-5; abundance: few; v_gene: TRBV19; CDR3nt: TGTGCCAGTAACCCCGACAGGAATAGCAATCAGCCCCAGCATTTT; CDR3aa: CASNPDRNSNQPQHF
d_gene: -; j_gene: TRBJ2-1; abundance: once; v_gene: TRBV19; CDR3nt: TGTGCCAGTAGTTCCCGGGGGACCTACTCCTACAATGAGCAGTTCTTC; CDR3aa: CASSSRGTYSYNEQFF
d_gene: -; j_gene: TRBJ2-2; abundance: few; v_gene: TRBV24-1; CDR3nt: TGTGCCACCAGAGACAAGTACACCGGGGAGCTGTTTTTT; CDR3aa: CATRDKYTGELFF
d_gene: -; j_gene: TRBJ1-4; abundance: -; v_gene: TRBV2; CDR3nt: TGTGCCAGCTTGACAGGAGGAGATGAAAAACTGTTTTTT; CDR3aa: CASLTGGDEKLFF
d_gene: -; j_gene: TRBJ1-2; abundance: -; v_gene: TRBV4-2; CDR3nt: TGTGCCAGCAGCCAAGATCTAACAGGGACTAACTATGGCTACACCTTC; CDR3aa: CASSQDLTGTNYGYTF
d_gene: -; j_gene: TRBJ1-5; abundance: -; v_gene: TRBV12-3/TRBV12-4; CDR3nt: TGTGCCAGCAGTACCCGGACGGGACAGCCCCAGCATTTT; CDR3aa: CASSTRTGQPQHF
d_gene: TRBD2; j_gene: TRBJ2-1; abundance: -; v_gene: TRBV7-3; CDR3nt: TGTGCCAGCAGCTTTGCCGGGACTAGCTCCTACAATGAGCAGTTCTTC; CDR3aa: CASSFAGTSSYNEQFF
d_gene: TRBD1; j_gene: TRBJ2-1; abundance: -; v_gene: TRBV7-2; CDR3nt: TGTGCCAGCAGCCGGGACAGGAACAATGAGCAGTTCTTC; CDR3aa: CASSRDRNNEQFF